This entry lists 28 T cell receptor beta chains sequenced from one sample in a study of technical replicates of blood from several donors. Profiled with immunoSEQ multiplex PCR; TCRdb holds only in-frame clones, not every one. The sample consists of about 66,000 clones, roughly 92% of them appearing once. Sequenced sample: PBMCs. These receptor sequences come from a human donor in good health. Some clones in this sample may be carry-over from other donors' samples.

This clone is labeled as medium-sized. CDR3 protein: CASSFVRSTEAFF. CDR3 bases: TGTGCCAGCAGCTTCGTCCGTAGCACTGAAGCTTTCTTT. V is TRBV7-2 and J is TRBJ1-1; unclear D gene. Germline V gives CDR1 SGHTA, CDR2 FQGNSA. Trimming took 3 bases from V and 4 from J, leaving 9 bases between them. This CDR3 region has 13 residues.

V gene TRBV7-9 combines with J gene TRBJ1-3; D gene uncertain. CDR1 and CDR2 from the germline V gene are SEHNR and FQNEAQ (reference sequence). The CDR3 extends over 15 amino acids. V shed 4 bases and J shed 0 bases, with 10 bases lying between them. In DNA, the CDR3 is TGTGCCAGCAGCTCCGACGGGAGCTCTGGAAACACCATATATTTT. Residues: CASSSDGSSGNTIYF.

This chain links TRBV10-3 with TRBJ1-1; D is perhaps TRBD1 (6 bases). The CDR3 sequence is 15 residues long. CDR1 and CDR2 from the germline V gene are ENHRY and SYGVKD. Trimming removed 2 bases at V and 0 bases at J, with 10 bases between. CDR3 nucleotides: TGTGCCATCAGTGAGAAGACAGGAATGAACACTGAAGCTTTCTTT. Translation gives CAISEKTGMNTEAFF.

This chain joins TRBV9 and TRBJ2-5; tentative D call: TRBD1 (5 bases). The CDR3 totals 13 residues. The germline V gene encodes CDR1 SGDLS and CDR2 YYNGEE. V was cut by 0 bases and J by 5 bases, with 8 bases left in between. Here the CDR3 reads CASSVGGRETQYF. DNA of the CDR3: TGTGCCAGCAGCGTAGGGGGCCGGGAGACCCAGTACTTC.

CDR3 amino acids: CASSPSGGSTDTQYF. CDR3 sequence (DNA): TGTGCCAGCAGCCCTAGCGGAGGCAGCACAGATACGCAGTATTTT. The chain links TRBV7-3 to TRBJ2-3, with 7 nucleotides matching TRBD2. CDR1 is SGHTA and CDR2 is FQGTGA in the germline V gene. The CDR3 is made up of 15 amino acids. Trimming took 5 bases from V and 0 from J; bases not matched to a gene: 5.

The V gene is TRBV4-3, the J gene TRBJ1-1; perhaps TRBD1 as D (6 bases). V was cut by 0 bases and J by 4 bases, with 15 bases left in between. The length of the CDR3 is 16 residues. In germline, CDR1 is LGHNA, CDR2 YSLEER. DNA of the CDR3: TGCGCCAGCAGCCAAGAAACGACAGGTCCCTTCACTGAAGCTTTCTTT. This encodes CASSQETTGPFTEAFF.

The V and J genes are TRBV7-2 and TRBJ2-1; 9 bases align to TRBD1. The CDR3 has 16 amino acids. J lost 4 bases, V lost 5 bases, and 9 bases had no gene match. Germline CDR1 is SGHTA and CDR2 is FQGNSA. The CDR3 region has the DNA TGTGCCAGCAGCCTACACAGGGGGCCCAATTACAATGAGCAGTTCTTC. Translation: CASSLHRGPNYNEQFF. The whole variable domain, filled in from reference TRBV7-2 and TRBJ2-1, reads GAGVSQSPSNKVTEKGKDVELRCDPISGHTALYWYRQSLGQGLEFLIYFQGNSAPDKSGLPSDRFSAERTGGSVSTLTIQRTQQEDSAVYLCASSLHRGPNYNEQFFGPGTRLTVL.

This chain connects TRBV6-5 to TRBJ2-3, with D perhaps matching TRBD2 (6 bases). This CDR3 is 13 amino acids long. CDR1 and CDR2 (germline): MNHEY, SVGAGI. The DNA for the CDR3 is TGTGCGGCCGGGGGTTCAAGCACAGATACGCAGTATTTT. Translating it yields CAAGGSSTDTQYF.

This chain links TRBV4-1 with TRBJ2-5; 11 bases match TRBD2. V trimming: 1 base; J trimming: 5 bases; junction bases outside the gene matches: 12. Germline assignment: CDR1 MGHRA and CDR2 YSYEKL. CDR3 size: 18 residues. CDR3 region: CASSQAPPTSGVWETQYF. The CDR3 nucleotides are TGCGCCAGCAGCCAAGCCCCCCCGACTAGCGGGGTGTGGGAGACCCAGTACTTC.

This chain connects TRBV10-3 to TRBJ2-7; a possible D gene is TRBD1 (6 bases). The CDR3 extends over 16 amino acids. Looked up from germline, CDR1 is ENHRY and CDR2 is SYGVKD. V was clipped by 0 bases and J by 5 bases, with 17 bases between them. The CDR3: CAISESGADSADEQYF. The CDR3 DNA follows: TGTGCCATCAGTGAGTCGGGGGCAGATAGTGCGGACGAGCAGTACTTC.

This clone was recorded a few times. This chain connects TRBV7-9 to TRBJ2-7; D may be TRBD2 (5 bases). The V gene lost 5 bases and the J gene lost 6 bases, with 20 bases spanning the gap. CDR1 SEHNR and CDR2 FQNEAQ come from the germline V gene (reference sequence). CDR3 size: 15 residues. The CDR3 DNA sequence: TGTGCCAGCAGCCCCAAAGTGAGGGTCGGGGTCGAGCAGTACTTC. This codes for CASSPKVRVGVEQYF.

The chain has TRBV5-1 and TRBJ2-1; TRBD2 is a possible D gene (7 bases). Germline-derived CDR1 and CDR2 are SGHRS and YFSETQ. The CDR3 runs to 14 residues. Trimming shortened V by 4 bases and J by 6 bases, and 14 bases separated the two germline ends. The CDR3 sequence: CASSKGGASNEQFF. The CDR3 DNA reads TGCGCCAGCAGCAAGGGGGGGGCCTCCAATGAGCAGTTCTTC.

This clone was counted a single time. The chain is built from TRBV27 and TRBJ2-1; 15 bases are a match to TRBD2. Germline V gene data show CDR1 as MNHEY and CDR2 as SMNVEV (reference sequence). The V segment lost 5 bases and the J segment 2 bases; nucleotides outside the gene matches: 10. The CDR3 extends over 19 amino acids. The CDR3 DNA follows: TGTGCCAGCAGTCCGCGGACTAGCGGGAGGGCCTTAGCCTACAATGAGCAGTTCTTC. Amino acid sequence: CASSPRTSGRALAYNEQFF.

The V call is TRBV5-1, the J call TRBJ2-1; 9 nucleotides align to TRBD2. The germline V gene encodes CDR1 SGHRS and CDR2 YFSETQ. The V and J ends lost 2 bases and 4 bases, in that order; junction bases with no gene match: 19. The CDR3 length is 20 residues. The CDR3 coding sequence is TGCGCCAGCAGCTTTACCGGGACTAGCTACACTTCGCCCAAATACAATGAGCAGTTCTTC. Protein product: CASSFTGTSYTSPKYNEQFF.

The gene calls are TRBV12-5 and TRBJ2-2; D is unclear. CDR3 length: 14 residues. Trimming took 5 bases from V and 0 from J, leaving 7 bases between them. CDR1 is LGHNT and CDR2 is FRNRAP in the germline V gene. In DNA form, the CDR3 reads TGTGCTAGTGGTCTATCGACGAACACCGGGGAGCTGTTTTTT. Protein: CASGLSTNTGELFF.

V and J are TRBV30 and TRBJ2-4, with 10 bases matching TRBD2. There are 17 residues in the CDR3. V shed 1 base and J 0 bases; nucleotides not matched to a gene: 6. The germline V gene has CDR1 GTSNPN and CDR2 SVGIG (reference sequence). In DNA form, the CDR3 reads TGTGCCTGGAGTGAACTAGCGGGAACCCTAGCCAAAAACATTCAGTACTTC. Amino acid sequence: CAWSELAGTLAKNIQYF.

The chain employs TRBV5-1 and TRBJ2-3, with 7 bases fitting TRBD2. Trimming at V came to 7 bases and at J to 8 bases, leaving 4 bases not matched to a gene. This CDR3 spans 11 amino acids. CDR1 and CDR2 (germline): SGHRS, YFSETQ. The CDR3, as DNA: TGCGCCAGCTTGGGGGGGAGTACGCAGTATTTT. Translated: CASLGGSTQYF.

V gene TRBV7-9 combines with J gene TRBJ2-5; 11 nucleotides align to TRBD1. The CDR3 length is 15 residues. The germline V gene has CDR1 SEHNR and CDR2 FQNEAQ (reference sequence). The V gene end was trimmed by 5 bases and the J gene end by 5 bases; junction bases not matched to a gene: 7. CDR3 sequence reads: CASSPGTGGTETQYF. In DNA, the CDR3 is TGTGCCAGCAGCCCCGGGACAGGGGGGACGGAGACCCAGTACTTC.

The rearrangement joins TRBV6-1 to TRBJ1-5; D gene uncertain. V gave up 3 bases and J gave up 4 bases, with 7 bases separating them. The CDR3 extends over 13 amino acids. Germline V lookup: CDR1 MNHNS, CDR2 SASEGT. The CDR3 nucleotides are TGTGCCAGCAGTGAGTTTCAGAATCAGCCCCAGCATTTT. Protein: CASSEFQNQPQHF.

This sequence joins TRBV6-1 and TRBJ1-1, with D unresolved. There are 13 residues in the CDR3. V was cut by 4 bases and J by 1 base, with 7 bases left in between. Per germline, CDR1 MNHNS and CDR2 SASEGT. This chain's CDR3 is CASSVEGNTEAFF. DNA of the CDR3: TGTGCCAGCAGTGTTGAGGGGAACACTGAAGCTTTCTTT.

The CDR3 bases are TGTGCCAGCAGCTTGCGCGGACTAGCGGCCGAGCAGTACTTC. This encodes CASSLRGLAAEQYF. The chain uses TRBV5-4 and TRBJ2-7; TRBD2 agrees at 10 bases. Per germline, CDR1 SGHNT and CDR2 YYREEE (reference sequence). Trimming took 1 base from V and 6 from J; bases not matched to a gene: 4. This CDR3 is 14 amino acids long.

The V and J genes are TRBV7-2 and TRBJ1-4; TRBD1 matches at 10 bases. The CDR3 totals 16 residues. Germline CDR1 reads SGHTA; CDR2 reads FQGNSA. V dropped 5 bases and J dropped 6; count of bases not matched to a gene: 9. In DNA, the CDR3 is TGTGCCAGCAGCCTTGACAGGGGGCGCATTCATGAAAAACTGTTTTTT. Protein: CASSLDRGRIHEKLFF.

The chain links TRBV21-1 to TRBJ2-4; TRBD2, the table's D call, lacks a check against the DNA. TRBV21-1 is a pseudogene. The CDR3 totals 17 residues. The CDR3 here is CASTGTSGTIAKNIQYF. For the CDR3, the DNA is TGTGCCAGCACCGGGACTAGCGGGACCATAGCCAAAAACATTCAGTACTTC.

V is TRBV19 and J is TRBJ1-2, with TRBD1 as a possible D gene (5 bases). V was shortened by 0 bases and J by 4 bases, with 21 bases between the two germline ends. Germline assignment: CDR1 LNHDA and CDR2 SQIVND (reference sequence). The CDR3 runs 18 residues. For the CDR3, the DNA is TGTGCCAGTAGTATAGATCTGCCGGGGGAATTGGGAAGCTATGGCTACACCTTC. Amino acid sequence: CASSIDLPGELGSYGYTF.

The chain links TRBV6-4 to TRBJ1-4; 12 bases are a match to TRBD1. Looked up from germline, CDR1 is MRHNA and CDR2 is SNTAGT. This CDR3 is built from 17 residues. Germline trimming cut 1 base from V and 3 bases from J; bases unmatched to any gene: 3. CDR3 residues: CASSDWDRGPANEKLFF. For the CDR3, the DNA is TGTGCCAGCAGTGACTGGGACAGGGGGCCGGCTAATGAAAAACTGTTTTTT.

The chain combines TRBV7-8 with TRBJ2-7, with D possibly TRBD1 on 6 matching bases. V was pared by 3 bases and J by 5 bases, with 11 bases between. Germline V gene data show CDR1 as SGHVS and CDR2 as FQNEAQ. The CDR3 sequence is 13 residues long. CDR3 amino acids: CASSFTGRDEQYF. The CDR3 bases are TGTGCCAGCAGCTTTACAGGGAGAGACGAGCAGTACTTC.

CDR3 coding DNA: TGTGCCAGCAGCCCCGGACAGGGGAGGAACACTGAAGCTTTCTTT. Amino acids: CASSPGQGRNTEAFF. V is TRBV7-6 and J is TRBJ1-1; TRBD1 matches 9 bases. The CDR3 runs to 15 residues. The germline CDR1 and CDR2 sequences are SGHVS and FNYEAQ. Losses at the gene ends were 5 bases for V and 1 base for J; bases not matched to a gene: 5. The full variable domain, rest sourced from reference TRBV7-6 and TRBJ1-1, is GAGVSQSPRYKVTKRGQDVALRCDPISGHVSLYWYRQALGQGPEFLTYFNYEAQQDKSGLPNDRFSAERPEGSISTLTIQRTEQRDSAMYRCASSPGQGRNTEAFFGQGTRLTVV.

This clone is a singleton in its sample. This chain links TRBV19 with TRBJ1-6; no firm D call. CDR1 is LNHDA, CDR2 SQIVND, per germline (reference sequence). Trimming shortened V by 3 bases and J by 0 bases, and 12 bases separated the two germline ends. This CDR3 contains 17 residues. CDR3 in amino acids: CASSMSVKNSYNSPLHF. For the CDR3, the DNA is TGTGCCAGTAGTATGTCGGTCAAGAACTCCTATAATTCACCCCTCCACTTT.